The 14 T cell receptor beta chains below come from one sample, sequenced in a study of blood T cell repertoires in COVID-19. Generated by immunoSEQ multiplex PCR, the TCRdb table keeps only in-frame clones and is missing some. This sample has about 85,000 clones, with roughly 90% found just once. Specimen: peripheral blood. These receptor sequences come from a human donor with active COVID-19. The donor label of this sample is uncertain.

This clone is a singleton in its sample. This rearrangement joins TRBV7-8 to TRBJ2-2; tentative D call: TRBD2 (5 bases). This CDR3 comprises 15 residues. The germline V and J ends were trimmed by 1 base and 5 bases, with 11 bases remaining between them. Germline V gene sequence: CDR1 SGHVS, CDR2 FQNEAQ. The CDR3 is CASSLGSPGTGELFF. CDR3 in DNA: TGTGCCAGCAGCTTAGGGTCACCGGGGACCGGGGAGCTGTTTTTT.

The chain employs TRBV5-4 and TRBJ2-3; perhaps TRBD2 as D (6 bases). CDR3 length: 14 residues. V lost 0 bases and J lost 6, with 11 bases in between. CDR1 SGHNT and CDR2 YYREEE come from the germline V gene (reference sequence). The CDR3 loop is CASSLVGGVDTQYF. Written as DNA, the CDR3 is TGTGCCAGCAGCTTGGTGGGGGGAGTGGATACGCAGTATTTT.

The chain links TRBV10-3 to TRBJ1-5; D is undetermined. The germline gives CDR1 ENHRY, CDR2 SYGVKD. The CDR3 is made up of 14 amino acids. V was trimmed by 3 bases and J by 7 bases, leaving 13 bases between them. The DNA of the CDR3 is TGTGCCATCAGTGACTCGACAACACCACAGCCCCAGCATTTT. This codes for CAISDSTTPQPQHF.

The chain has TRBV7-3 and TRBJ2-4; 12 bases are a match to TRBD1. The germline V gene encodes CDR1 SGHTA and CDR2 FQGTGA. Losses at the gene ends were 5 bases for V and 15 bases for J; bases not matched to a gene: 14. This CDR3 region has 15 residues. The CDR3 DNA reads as TGTGCCAGCAGCCTCAGGGACAGGGGGCCAGCGGTAAGGTACTTC. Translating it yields CASSLRDRGPAVRYF.

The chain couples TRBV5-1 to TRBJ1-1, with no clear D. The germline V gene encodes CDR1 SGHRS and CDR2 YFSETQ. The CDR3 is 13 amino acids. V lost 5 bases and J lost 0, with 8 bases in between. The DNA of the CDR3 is TGCGCCAGCAGATCCCTAGTGAACACTGAAGCTTTCTTT. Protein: CASRSLVNTEAFF.

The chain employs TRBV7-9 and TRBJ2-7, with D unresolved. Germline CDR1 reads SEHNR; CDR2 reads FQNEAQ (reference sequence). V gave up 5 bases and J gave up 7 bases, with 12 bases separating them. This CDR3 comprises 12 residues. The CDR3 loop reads CASSPSPQEQYF. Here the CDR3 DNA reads TGTGCCAGCAGCCCTAGTCCCCAGGAGCAGTACTTC.

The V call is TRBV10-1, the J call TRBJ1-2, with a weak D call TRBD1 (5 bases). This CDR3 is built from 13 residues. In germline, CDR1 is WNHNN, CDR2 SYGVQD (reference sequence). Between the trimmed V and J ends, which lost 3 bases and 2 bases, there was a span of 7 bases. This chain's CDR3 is CASSENRNYGYTF. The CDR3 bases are TGCGCCAGCAGTGAAAACAGGAACTATGGCTACACCTTC.

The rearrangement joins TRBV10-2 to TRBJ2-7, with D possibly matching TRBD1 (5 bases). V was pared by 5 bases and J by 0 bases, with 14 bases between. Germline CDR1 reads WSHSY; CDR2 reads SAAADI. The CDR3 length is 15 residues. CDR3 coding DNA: TGCGCCAGCAGTCCCCTTGACAGCCACTCCTACGAGCAGTACTTC. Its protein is CASSPLDSHSYEQYF.

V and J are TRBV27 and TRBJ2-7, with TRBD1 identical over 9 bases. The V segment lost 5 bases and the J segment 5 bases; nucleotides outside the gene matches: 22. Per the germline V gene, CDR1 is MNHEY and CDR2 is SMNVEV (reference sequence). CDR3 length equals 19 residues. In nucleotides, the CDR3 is TGTGCCAGCAGTCTCTCGACAGGGGGGATTGTATTAGAGTTCCACGAGCAGTACTTC. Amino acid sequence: CASSLSTGGIVLEFHEQYF.

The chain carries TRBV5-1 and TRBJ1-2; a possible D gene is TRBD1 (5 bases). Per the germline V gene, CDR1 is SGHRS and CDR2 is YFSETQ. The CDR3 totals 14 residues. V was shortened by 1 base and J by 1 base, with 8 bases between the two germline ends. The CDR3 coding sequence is TGCGCCAGCAGCTTGAGGACAAATAACTATGGCTACACCTTC. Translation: CASSLRTNNYGYTF.

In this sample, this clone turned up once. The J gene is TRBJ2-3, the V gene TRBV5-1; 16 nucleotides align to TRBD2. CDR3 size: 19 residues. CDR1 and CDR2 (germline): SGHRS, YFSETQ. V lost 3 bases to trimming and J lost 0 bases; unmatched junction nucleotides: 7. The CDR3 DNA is TGCGCCAGCAGCTCGGGACTAGCGGGGGGGTTCTCTAGCACAGATACGCAGTATTTT. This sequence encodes CASSSGLAGGFSSTDTQYF.

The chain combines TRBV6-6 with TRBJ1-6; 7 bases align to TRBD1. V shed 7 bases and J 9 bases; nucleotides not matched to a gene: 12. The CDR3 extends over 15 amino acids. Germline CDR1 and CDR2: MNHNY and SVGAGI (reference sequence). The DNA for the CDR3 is TGTGCCAGCACCCCCACCAGACAGGGATCTTCACCCCTCCACTTT. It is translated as CASTPTRQGSSPLHF.

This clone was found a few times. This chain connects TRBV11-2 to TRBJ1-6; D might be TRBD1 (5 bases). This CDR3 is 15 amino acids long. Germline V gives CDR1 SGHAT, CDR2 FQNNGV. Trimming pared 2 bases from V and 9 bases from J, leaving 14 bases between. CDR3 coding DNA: TGTGCCAGCAGCTTAAGGTCAGGGCTGGTTTCACCCCTCCACTTT. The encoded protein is CASSLRSGLVSPLHF.

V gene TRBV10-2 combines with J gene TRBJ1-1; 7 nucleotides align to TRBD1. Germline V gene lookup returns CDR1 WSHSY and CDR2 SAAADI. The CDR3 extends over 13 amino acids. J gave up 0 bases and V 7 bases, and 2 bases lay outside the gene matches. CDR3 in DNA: TGCGCCAGCACCGGGACAGTGAACACTGAAGCTTTCTTT. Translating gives CASTGTVNTEAFF.